These T cell receptor beta chains were read from a single sample in a study of T cell changes during pregnancy in multiple sclerosis. Using immunoSEQ multiplex PCR, the repertoire was profiled, and TCRdb retains in-frame clones only, with some absent. The table has about 92,000 clones, 94% seen once. The source material was peripheral blood, sampled in the third trimester of pregnancy. The source of these receptors is a female donor with multiple sclerosis, enrolled in a pregnancy study. Both conserved end residues are part of each CDR3. D genes are given only for firm matches. Where a row states a size, it is once, few, many or the class of an expanded clone; other rows omit it.

clone size,J gene,D gene,V gene,CDR3 DNA,CDR3 protein
NA,TRBJ2-1,NA,TRBV27,TGTGCCAGCAGTCCCCCTAGCAATGAGCAGTTCTTC,CASSPPSNEQFF
NA,TRBJ2-6,NA,TRBV7-9,TGTGCCAGCAGTAGGAGCTCTGGGGCCAACGTCCTGACTTTC,CASSRSSGANVLTF
NA,TRBJ2-7,NA,TRBV19,TGTGCCAGTAGTATAAGAGCAGGGGGAGGATACGAGCAGTACTTC,CASSIRAGGGYEQYF
NA,TRBJ1-5,NA,TRBV5-5,TGTGCCAGCAGCCCAGAACCGGGACTTAGCAATCAGCCCCAGCATTTT,CASSPEPGLSNQPQHF
NA,TRBJ2-1,NA,TRBV21-1,TGTGCCAGCAGCAAATGCAGGGGACAAAGGGCGCACAATGAGCAGTTCTTC,CASSKCRGQRAHNEQFF
NA,TRBJ1-4,TRBD1,TRBV19,TGTGCCAGTGGATGGGACAGCCAAAATGAAAAACTGTTTTTT,CASGWDSQNEKLFF
NA,TRBJ2-7,NA,TRBV28,TGTGCCAGCAGTTGGGGCACCCCCTACGAGCAGTACTTC,CASSWGTPYEQYF
NA,TRBJ2-2,TRBD2,TRBV10-3,TGTGCCATCAGTGAGTTCGGACTAGCCTCCGGGGAGCTGTTTTTT,CAISEFGLASGELFF
NA,TRBJ1-5,NA,TRBV5-6,TGTGCCAGCAGCTTGGGGTCAGGGGCGATTAGCAATCAGCCCCAGCATTTT,CASSLGSGAISNQPQHF
NA,TRBJ2-7,NA,TRBV7-2,TGTGCCAGCCCGGCGGAGACCTACGAGCAGTACTTC,CASPAETYEQYF
NA,TRBJ2-7,NA,TRBV5-6,TGTGCCAGCAGCTTCGCTGGGGTCCAGGGTCCATACGAGCAGTACTTC,CASSFAGVQGPYEQYF
few,TRBJ1-1,NA,TRBV19,TGTGCCAGTAGCTACTCTTTGAACACTGAAGCTTTCTTT,CASSYSLNTEAFF
NA,TRBJ1-1,TRBD1,TRBV19,TGTGCCAGTAGTATCCGGGACAGTGAAGCTTTCTTT,CASSIRDSEAFF
once,TRBJ2-3,NA,TRBV7-6,TGTGCCAGCACCCTGGGGGGGCGGGATACGCAGTATTTT,CASTLGGRDTQYF
NA,TRBJ2-3,NA,TRBV6-5,TGTGCCAGCAGGGTGCGGGATACGCAGTATTTT,CASRVRDTQYF
once,TRBJ2-5,TRBD2,TRBV6-5,TGTGCCAGCAGCCTACTAGCGGGAACCCAAGAGACCCAGTACTTC,CASSLLAGTQETQYF
few,TRBJ1-1,NA,TRBV7-2,TGTGCCAGCAGCTTTCCGGGGAACACTGAAGCTTTCTTT,CASSFPGNTEAFF
NA,TRBJ2-7,TRBD1,TRBV5-4,TGTGCCAGCAGCACCGCGGGGGTCCCGGGACAGGGCTCCGAGCAGTACTTC,CASSTAGVPGQGSEQYF
NA,TRBJ2-5,TRBD2,TRBV2,TGTGCCAGCAGTGACGCACTAGCGGGAATAGTGGAGACCCAGTACTTC,CASSDALAGIVETQYF
NA,TRBJ1-4,NA,TRBV10-3,TGTGCCAGCGCGGGACGTCAAAATGAAAAACTGTTTTTT,CASAGRQNEKLFF
NA,TRBJ2-5,TRBD2,TRBV4-1,TGCGCCAGCAGCCAAGTCGTGGCGGGAGTACCCCATGGGACCCAGTACTTC,CASSQVVAGVPHGTQYF
NA,TRBJ1-2,NA,TRBV29-1,TGCAGCGTTGAAACAGGGCATGGCTACACCTTC,CSVETGHGYTF
NA,TRBJ2-7,NA,TRBV5-8,TGTGCCAGCGAGCGGCGGGCAGCGACTTCCTACGAGCAGTACTTC,CASERRAATSYEQYF
few,TRBJ1-5,NA,TRBV18,TGTGCCAGCTCACCGAGCGAATTGGCTCAGCCCCAGCATTTT,CASSPSELAQPQHF
NA,TRBJ2-7,NA,TRBV6-1,TGTGCCAGCAGTGATAGACCTGGGACATCTTACGAGCAGTACTTC,CASSDRPGTSYEQYF
NA,TRBJ1-4,TRBD1,TRBV7-2,TGTGCCAGCAGCCCCGGGACAGGGGAAAAACTGTTTTTT,CASSPGTGEKLFF
NA,TRBJ2-3,NA,TRBV14,TGTGCCAGCAGCCACTTCGCGGGAAGCGATACGCAGTATTTT,CASSHFAGSDTQYF
NA,TRBJ2-1,TRBD2,TRBV5-4,TGTGCCAGCAGTCCTAGACTAGCGGGAGATAGTAGGGGGAATGAGCAGTTCTTC,CASSPRLAGDSRGNEQFF
NA,TRBJ1-5,NA,TRBV27,TGTGCCAGCGGAGTGTATAGCAATCAGCCCCAGCATTTT,CASGVYSNQPQHF
NA,TRBJ1-2,TRBD1,TRBV2,TGTGCCAGCAGTGAAGCGGGGGTTTCAGGGGGCGTAGGCTATGGCTACACCTTC,CASSEAGVSGGVGYGYTF
NA,TRBJ2-5,TRBD2,TRBV19,TGTGCCAGTAGTACCAATAGCGGGAGGTTGGGAGAGACCCAGTACTTC,CASSTNSGRLGETQYF
NA,TRBJ2-7,NA,TRBV27,TGTGCCAGCAGGGAGGGTCTCGAGCAGTACTTC,CASREGLEQYF
NA,TRBJ2-2,TRBD2,TRBV6-5,TGTGCCAGCTCCCGGGGGGTGGAGCTGTTTTTT,CASSRGVELFF
NA,TRBJ2-3,NA,TRBV4-3,TGCGCCAGCAGCCAAGATCGGCCGGGGTGGCAAGGGACAGATACGCAGTATTTT,CASSQDRPGWQGTDTQYF
few,TRBJ1-1,NA,TRBV10-1,TGCGCCAGCAGTACTCCCCGGGAGGACCTGAACACTGAAGCTTTCTTT,CASSTPREDLNTEAFF
NA,TRBJ2-5,NA,TRBV5-1,TGCGCCAGCAGCTTGGCAGCGGCTCAAGAGACCCAGTACTTC,CASSLAAAQETQYF
NA,TRBJ2-6,NA,TRBV15,TGTGCCACCAGCAGAGAGGCAGGGGCTGGGGCCAACGTCCTGACTTTC,CATSREAGAGANVLTF
once,TRBJ1-5,TRBD1,TRBV15,TGTGCCACCAGCCCGGACAGGGGGGGCAATCAGCCCCAGCATTTT,CATSPDRGGNQPQHF
NA,TRBJ1-5,NA,TRBV27,TGTGTCAGCAGTTCGACAGCTTCGGCCTATAGCAATCAGCCCCAGCATTTT,CVSSSTASAYSNQPQHF
NA,TRBJ1-3,NA,TRBV6-1,TGTGCCAGCAGTGGAACCAGGGGCGCCGGAAACACCATATATTTT,CASSGTRGAGNTIYF
NA,TRBJ1-1,NA,TRBV5-6,TGTGCCAGCAGCCGCCTCAGTTCCACAGTTTGGACAGACGAAGCTTTCTTT,CASSRLSSTVWTDEAFF
NA,TRBJ2-5,TRBD1,TRBV28,TGTGCCAGCAGTCCGACAGGGGCCCAACAAGAGACCCAGTACTTC,CASSPTGAQQETQYF
NA,TRBJ1-5,NA,TRBV21-1,TGTGCCAGCAGCACGGGAATAGTTAGAAGCTCCCCCAATCAGCCCCAGCATTTT,CASSTGIVRSSPNQPQHF
NA,TRBJ2-7,TRBD1,TRBV4-1,TGCGCCAGCAGCCCCTTCGCCGGGACAGCGACCTACGAGCAGTACTTC,CASSPFAGTATYEQYF
once,TRBJ1-4,NA,TRBV7-9,TGTGCCAGCAGCCAGGACTCGGCCAGTATGGGCGAAAAACTGTTTTTT,CASSQDSASMGEKLFF
NA,TRBJ1-1,NA,TRBV27,TGTGCCAGCAGTTCTTGGGGGCTGAACACTGAAGCTTTCTTT,CASSSWGLNTEAFF
NA,TRBJ2-1,TRBD2,TRBV6-6,TGTGCCAGCAGGACCGGGACTAGCGGGAGGGGTGAGCAGTTCTTC,CASRTGTSGRGEQFF
NA,TRBJ2-5,NA,TRBV7-2,TGTGCCAGCAGCCCCCGAATGCGGGTCGAGACCCAGTACTTC,CASSPRMRVETQYF
NA,TRBJ1-2,TRBD1,TRBV4-1,TGCGCCAGCAGCCAAGTTCTGGACAGGGCCAATGCTAACTATGGCTACACCTTC,CASSQVLDRANANYGYTF
NA,TRBJ2-2,NA,TRBV9,TGTGCCAGCAGCGTAGTAGGGCGGGCCGGGGAGCTGTTTTTT,CASSVVGRAGELFF